The present T cell receptor beta chain was sequenced within a study of monozygotic twins with cystic fibrosis. Study-wide results and caveats: Age, concordance and disease severity did not associate with shared CDR3 numbers.

Sequencing used immunoSEQ multiplex PCR; TCRdb keeps in-frame clones, though not all of them. This table has some 14,000 clones, over 75% appearing once. V lost 2 bases, J lost 7 bases, and 18 bases lay in between. CDR3 size: 16 residues. Germline V gene lookup returns CDR1 MNHEY and CDR2 SMNVEV (reference sequence). In this sample, this clone turned up once. The antigen remains unidentified. This TCR was recovered from a boy aged 5-17 years with cystic fibrosis. J is TRBJ1-5 and V is TRBV27, with D possibly being TRBD1 (5 bases). Sequencing was performed on blood. CDR3 region: CASSLSLGDPSQPQHF. CDR3 bases: TGTGCCAGCAGTTTAAGCTTAGGGGACCCCAGCCAGCCCCAGCATTTT.